This TCR beta chain was identified in a study of CD4+ T cells in melanoma. Overall study findings and caveats: A reported correlation linked neoantigen-specific CD4+ T cells to CD8+, macrophage and B cell function.

The data were produced by immunoSEQ multiplex PCR, yet TCRdb's version contains in-frame clones alone and is incomplete. This table holds fewer than 150,000 clones, 80% to 95% found once. Germline-derived CDR1 and CDR2 are SGHAT and FQNNGV. The CDR3 is made up of 15 amino acids. The trim removed 5 bases at V and 3 bases at J, leaving 5 bases unmatched. With regard to this clone: Its cognate antigen is unknown.

This sequence was found in a human donor with melanoma. V and J are TRBV11-2 and TRBJ2-5; 11 nucleotides agree with TRBD2. This chain's CDR3 is CASSPGTSGKETQYF. The CDR3 DNA reads as TGTGCCAGCAGCCCAGGGACTAGCGGAAAAGAGACCCAGTACTTC.